These 15 T cell receptor beta chains were all obtained from the same sample, sequenced in a study of shared T cell receptors in the human thymus. Only in-frame clones appear in the TCRdb table, and some are missing; sequencing was by immunoSEQ multiplex PCR. Here the sample spans 720,000 or so clones, 70% to 90% being singletons. This same sample was also part of a study on human thymus T cells.

Sequencing input: thymocytes. These receptors all come from a girl under three years old with a congenital heart defect.

The chain combines TRBV4-1 with TRBJ2-3; D might be TRBD2 (6 bases). CDR1 and CDR2 (germline): MGHRA, YSYEKL. The germline V and J ends were trimmed by 4 bases and 1 base, with 9 bases remaining between them. The CDR3 has 14 residues. In DNA, the CDR3 is TGCGCCAGCAGCCTCCGGGACTGCACAGATACGCAGTATTTT. Protein: CASSLRDCTDTQYF.

This clone was counted between two and nine times. The same CDR3 also results from other DNA sequences found in this sample. This rearrangement joins TRBV27 to TRBJ1-2, with 9 bases lining up with TRBD1. V lost 4 bases, J lost 6 bases, and 3 bases stayed unmatched. Germline values: CDR1 MNHEY, CDR2 SMNVEV (reference sequence). The CDR3 covers 13 residues. Here the CDR3 reads CASSSRTGDGYTF. CDR3 bases: TGTGCCAGCAGTTCCAGGACAGGGGATGGCTACACCTTC.

The CDR3, as DNA: TGTGCCAGCAGTTCTAACAGGGAAGACTATGGCTACACCTTC. Translation gives CASSSNREDYGYTF. The V gene is TRBV5-5, the J gene TRBJ1-2; tentative D call: TRBD1 (6 bases). Germline V gene sequence: CDR1 SGHKS, CDR2 YYEKEE (reference sequence). The CDR3 is made up of 14 amino acids. The germline V and J ends were trimmed by 5 bases and 3 bases, with 14 bases remaining between them.

V gene TRBV7-8 combines with J gene TRBJ2-7; tentative D call: TRBD1 (6 bases). CDR3 length equals 15 residues. Germline V gene sequence: CDR1 SGHVS, CDR2 FQNEAQ. Between the trimmed V and J ends, which lost 5 bases and 2 bases, there was a span of 16 bases. This CDR3 is CASSLGTINAYEQYF. The CDR3 DNA is TGTGCCAGCAGCCTCGGGACAATTAACGCCTACGAGCAGTACTTC.

The rearrangement uses TRBV19 and TRBJ1-2; D ambiguous. The V and J ends lost 4 bases and 8 bases respectively, with 11 bases between them. Germline V gives CDR1 LNHDA, CDR2 SQIVND (reference sequence). The CDR3 is 12 amino acids. The CDR3 DNA follows: TGTGCCAGTAGTAGTAGGTCGAGGGGCTACACCTTC. Translation: CASSSRSRGYTF.

The gene calls are TRBV27 and TRBJ1-2, with a weak D call TRBD1 (6 bases). The CDR3 totals 14 residues. Trimming removed 6 bases from V and 8 bases from J, with 19 bases in between. Germline CDR1 reads MNHEY; CDR2 reads SMNVEV (reference sequence). CDR3 in amino acids: CASSLGGGLPGYTF. The CDR3 bases are TGTGCCAGCAGCTTGGGGGGGGGCCTCCCGGGCTACACCTTC.

The V and J genes are TRBV27 and TRBJ2-1, with TRBD1 identical over 7 bases. The CDR3 has 16 amino acids. The junction had 16 bases not matched to a gene; V was cut back by 7 bases and J by 7 bases. CDR1 MNHEY and CDR2 SMNVEV come from the germline V gene (reference sequence). The CDR3 region is CASTHGSRGGLNEQFF. Written as DNA, the CDR3 is TGTGCCAGCACCCACGGTTCTCGAGGGGGCCTGAATGAGCAGTTCTTC.

The V gene is TRBV5-6, the J gene TRBJ1-5, with D perhaps matching TRBD1 (5 bases). Trimming shortened V by 4 bases and J by 1 base, and 12 bases separated the two germline ends. The CDR3 consists of 15 residues. Germline V lookup: CDR1 SGHDT, CDR2 YYEEEE. The CDR3 protein is CASSRGGRSNQPQHF. CDR3 coding DNA: TGTGCCAGCAGCCGCGGGGGAAGAAGCAATCAGCCCCAGCATTTT.

V gene TRBV6-1 combines with J gene TRBJ2-2; tentatively, D is TRBD1 (5 bases). The CDR3 extends over 17 amino acids. The V gene's germline CDR1 is MNHNS and CDR2 SASEGT. Deletions cut 1 base from V and 1 base from J, with 13 bases between. CDR3 loop: CASSEGEDSLNTGELFF. The CDR3 nucleotides read TGTGCCAGCAGTGAAGGTGAAGACAGTTTGAACACCGGGGAGCTGTTTTTT.

The chain recombines TRBV6-5 with TRBJ2-5; a weak D match, TRBD2 (6 bases). Trimming took off 6 bases at V and 5 bases at J, with 19 bases between the two ends. This CDR3 comprises 15 residues. Per the germline V gene, CDR1 is MNHEY and CDR2 is SVGAGI. This CDR3 is CASSPYPTRTETQYF. CDR3 DNA: TGTGCCAGCAGCCCGTACCCGACTAGGACCGAGACCCAGTACTTC.

The CDR3 spells CASSFDHTGTIGGELFF. CDR3 in DNA: TGTGCCAGCAGCTTTGACCACACAGGCACCATTGGCGGGGAGCTGTTTTTT. This chain uses TRBV5-5 with TRBJ2-2, with D maybe TRBD1 (5 bases). This CDR3 contains 17 residues. Germline lookup yields CDR1 SGHKS and CDR2 YYEKEE (reference sequence). V dropped 2 bases and J dropped 7 bases, with 21 bases sitting between them.

This chain connects TRBV6-5 to TRBJ1-2; a weak D match, TRBD1 (6 bases). This CDR3 is 14 amino acids long. Germline CDR1 and CDR2: MNHEY and SVGAGI. Trimming cost V 8 bases and J 6 bases, with 19 bases left between them. CDR3 coding DNA: TGTGCCAGCGGGGGCCCCTCAGGACGACATGGCTACACCTTC. Translated: CASGGPSGRHGYTF.

V usage is TRBV5-8 and J usage is TRBJ1-1, with D possibly being TRBD1 (6 bases). CDR1 is SGHTS, CDR2 YDEGEE, per germline. Between the trimmed V and J ends, which lost 0 bases and 0 bases, there was a span of 15 bases. The CDR3 contains 17 residues. The CDR3 bases are TGTGCCAGCAGCTTGGAGGGACACCGATGGGTGAACACTGAAGCTTTCTTT. This encodes CASSLEGHRWVNTEAFF. The full variable domain, its missing parts supplied by reference TRBV5-8 and TRBJ1-1, is EAGVTQSPTHLIKTRGQQATLRCSPISGHTSVYWYQQALGLGLQFLLWYDEGEERNRGNFPPRFSGRQFPNYSSELNVNALELEDSALYLCASSLEGHRWVNTEAFFGQGTRLTVV.

V usage is TRBV5-4 and J usage is TRBJ2-2, with TRBD1 matching 8 bases. Germline loops: CDR1 SGHNT, CDR2 YYREEE (reference sequence). Trimming took 3 bases from V and 5 from J; bases not matched to a gene: 9. This CDR3 contains 16 residues. The CDR3 reads CASSSRQGAGTGELFF. DNA for the CDR3: TGTGCCAGCAGCTCCCGGCAGGGGGCGGGAACCGGGGAGCTGTTTTTT.

The V call is TRBV11-2, the J call TRBJ1-5; 9 bases map to TRBD1. CDR3 size: 16 residues. The V gene's germline CDR1 is SGHAT and CDR2 FQNNGV. The junction had 12 bases not matched to a gene; V was cut back by 4 bases and J by 8 bases. The CDR3 sequence: CASSSHRGQGPEPQHF. In nucleotides, the CDR3 is TGTGCCAGCAGCTCCCACAGGGGGCAGGGCCCTGAGCCCCAGCATTTT. Full variable domain (missing parts from reference TRBV11-2 and TRBJ1-5): EAGVAQSPRYKIIEKRQSVAFWCNPISGHATLYWYQQILGQGPKLLIQFQNNGVVDDSQLPKDRFSAERLKGVDSTLKIQPAKLEDSAVYLCASSSHRGQGPEPQHFGDGTRLSIL.